This T cell receptor beta chain emerged from a study of T cell changes during pregnancy in multiple sclerosis. Turning to this clone: One junction end does not reproduce the germline sequence, and a read error may be involved.

TCRdb's copy holds only in-frame clones and misses some; the assay was immunoSEQ multiplex PCR. The repertoire holds under 70,000 clones, with about 92% as singletons. The TCR was taken from a female donor with multiple sclerosis, enrolled in a pregnancy study. Sequencing was performed on CD4+ T cells from peripheral blood mononuclear cells, taken after pregnancy.

CDR3 in amino acids: CASAWQAKYGYTF. The CDR3 DNA follows: TGTGCCAGCGCTTGGCAGGCTAAGTATGGCTACACCTTC. This chain uses TRBV6-1 with TRBJ1-2, with D unresolved. The V gene's germline CDR1 is MNHNS and CDR2 SASEGT. The CDR3 spans 13 residues.